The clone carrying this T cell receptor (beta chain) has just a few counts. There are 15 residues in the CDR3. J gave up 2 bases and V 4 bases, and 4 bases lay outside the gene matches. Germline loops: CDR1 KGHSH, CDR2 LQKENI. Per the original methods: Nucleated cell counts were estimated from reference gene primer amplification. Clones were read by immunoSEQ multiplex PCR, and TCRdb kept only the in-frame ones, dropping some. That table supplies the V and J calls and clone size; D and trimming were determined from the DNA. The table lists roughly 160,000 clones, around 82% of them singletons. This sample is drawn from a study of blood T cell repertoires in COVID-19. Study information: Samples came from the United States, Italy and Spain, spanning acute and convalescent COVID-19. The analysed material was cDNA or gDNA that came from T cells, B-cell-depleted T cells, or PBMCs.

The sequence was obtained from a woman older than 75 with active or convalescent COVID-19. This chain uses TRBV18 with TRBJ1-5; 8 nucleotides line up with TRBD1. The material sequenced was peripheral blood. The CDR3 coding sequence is TGTGCCAGCTCACTCAGGGGGCCGGGCAATCAGCCCCAGCATTTT. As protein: CASSLRGPGNQPQHF.